The clone carrying this T cell receptor (beta chain) has a count of ten or more. The antigen remains undetermined. The sample is drawn from a study of T cells in Graves' hyperthyroidism and ophthalmopathy. General observations from the study: Within blood appeared most thyroid clonotypes that had expanded above 0.001.

RNA transcripts provided the source from which TCR beta CDR3 regions were amplified. A set of HTBI primers served as the primers for a first-round RT-PCR of the TCR CDR3. MiXCR, applied by TCRdb to the multiplex PCR reads, yields one record per CDR3 protein. The sample includes under 400,000 distinct CDR3 sequences, 15% to 18% of them seen just once. The CDR3 sequence is 17 residues long. V was clipped by 6 bases and J by 4 bases, with 19 bases between them. The study excluded patients with uncontrolled infection, other autoimmune disease, pregnancy or lactation. V gene TRBV12-3 or TRBV12-4 combines with J gene TRBJ2-6; weak D call: TRBD1 (6 bases). The sequencing input was blood. This sequence was found in a woman younger than 35 with Graves' hyperthyroidism that later progressed to Graves' ophthalmopathy. This CDR3 is CASRNPQGMRGANVLTF. The DNA for the CDR3 is TGTGCCAGCAGGAATCCACAGGGAATGAGAGGGGCCAACGTCCTGACTTTC.